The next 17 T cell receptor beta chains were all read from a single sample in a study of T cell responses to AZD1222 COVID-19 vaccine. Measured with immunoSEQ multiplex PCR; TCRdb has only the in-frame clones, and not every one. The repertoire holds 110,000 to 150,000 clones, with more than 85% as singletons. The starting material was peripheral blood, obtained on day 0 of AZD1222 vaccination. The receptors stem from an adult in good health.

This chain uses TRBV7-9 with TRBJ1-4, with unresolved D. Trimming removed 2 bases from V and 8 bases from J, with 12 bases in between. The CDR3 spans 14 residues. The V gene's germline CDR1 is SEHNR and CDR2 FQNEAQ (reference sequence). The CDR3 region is CASSLFGRLEKLFF. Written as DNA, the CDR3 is TGTGCCAGCAGCTTATTCGGGAGATTGGAAAAACTGTTTTTT.

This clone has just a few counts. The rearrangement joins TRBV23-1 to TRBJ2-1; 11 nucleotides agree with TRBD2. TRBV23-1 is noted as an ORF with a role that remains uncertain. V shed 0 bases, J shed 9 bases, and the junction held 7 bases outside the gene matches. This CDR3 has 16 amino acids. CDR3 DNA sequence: TGCGCCAGCAGTCAATCGACGACTAGCGGGACCAGTGAGCAGTTCTTC. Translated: CASSQSTTSGTSEQFF.

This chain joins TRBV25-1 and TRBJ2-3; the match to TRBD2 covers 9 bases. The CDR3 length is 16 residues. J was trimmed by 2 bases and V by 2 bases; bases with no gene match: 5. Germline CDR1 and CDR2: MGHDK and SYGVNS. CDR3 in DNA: TGTGCCAGCAGTGAACAGGCTAGCGGGACCACAGATACGCAGTATTTT. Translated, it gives CASSEQASGTTDTQYF.

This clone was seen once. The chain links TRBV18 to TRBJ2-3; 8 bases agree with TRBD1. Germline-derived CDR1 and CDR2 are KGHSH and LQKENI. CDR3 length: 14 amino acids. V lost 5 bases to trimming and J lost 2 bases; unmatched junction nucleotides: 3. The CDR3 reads CASSSQGATDTQYF. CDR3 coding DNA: TGTGCCAGCTCAAGCCAGGGGGCCACAGATACGCAGTATTTT. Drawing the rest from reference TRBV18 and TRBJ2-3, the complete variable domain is NAGVMQNPRHLVRRRGQEARLRCSPMKGHSHVYWYRQLPEEGLKFMVYLQKENIIDESGMPKERFSAEFPKEGPSILRIQQVVRGDSAAYFCASSSQGATDTQYFGPGTRLTVL.

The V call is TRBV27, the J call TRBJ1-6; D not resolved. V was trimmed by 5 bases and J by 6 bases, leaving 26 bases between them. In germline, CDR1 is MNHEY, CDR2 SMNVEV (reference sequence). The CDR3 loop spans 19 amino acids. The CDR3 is CASSQSALRNQKANSPLHF. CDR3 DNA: TGTGCCAGCAGTCAATCCGCTCTAAGGAATCAGAAGGCTAATTCACCCCTCCACTTT.

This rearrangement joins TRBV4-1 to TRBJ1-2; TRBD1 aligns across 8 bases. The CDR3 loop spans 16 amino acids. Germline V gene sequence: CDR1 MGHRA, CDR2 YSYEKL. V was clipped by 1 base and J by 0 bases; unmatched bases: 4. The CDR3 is CASSQGGQGPNYGYTF. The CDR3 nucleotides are TGCGCCAGCAGCCAAGGAGGACAGGGCCCTAACTATGGCTACACCTTC.

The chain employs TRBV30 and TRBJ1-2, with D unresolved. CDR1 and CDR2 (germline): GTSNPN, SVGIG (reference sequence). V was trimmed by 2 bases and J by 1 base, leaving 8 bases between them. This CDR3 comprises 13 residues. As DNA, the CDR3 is TGTGCCTGGAGTTCCTCATATAACTATGGCTACACCTTC. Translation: CAWSSSYNYGYTF.

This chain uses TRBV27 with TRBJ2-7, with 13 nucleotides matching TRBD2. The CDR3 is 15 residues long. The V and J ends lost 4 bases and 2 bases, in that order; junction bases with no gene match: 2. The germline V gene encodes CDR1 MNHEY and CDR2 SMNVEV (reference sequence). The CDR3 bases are TGTGCCAGCAGTTCCGGGACTAGCGGGACCTACGAGCAGTACTTC. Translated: CASSSGTSGTYEQYF.

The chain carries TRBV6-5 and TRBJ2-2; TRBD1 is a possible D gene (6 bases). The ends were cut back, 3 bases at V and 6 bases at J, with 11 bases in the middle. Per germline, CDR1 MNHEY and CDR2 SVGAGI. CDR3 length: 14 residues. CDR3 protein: CASSYGTSAGELFF. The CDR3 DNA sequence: TGTGCCAGCAGTTATGGGACATCAGCCGGGGAGCTGTTTTTT.

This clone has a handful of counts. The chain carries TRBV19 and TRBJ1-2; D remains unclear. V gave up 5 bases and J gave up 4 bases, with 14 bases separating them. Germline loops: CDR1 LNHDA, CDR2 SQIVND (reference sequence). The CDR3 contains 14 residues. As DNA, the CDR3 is TGTGCCAGTAGTCCAGGAGCCATTATCTATGGCTACACCTTC. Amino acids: CASSPGAIIYGYTF.

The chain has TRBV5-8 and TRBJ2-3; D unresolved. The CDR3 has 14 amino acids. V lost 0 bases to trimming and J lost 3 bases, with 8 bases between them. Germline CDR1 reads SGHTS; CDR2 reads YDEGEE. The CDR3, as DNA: TGTGCCAGCAGCTTGGCGGCGCATACAGATACGCAGTATTTT. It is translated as CASSLAAHTDTQYF.

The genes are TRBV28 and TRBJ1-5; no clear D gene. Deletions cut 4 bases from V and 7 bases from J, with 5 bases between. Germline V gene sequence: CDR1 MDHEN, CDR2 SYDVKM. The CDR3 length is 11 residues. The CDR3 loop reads CASSSGQPQHF. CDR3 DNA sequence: TGTGCCAGCAGTTCTGGCCAGCCCCAGCATTTT. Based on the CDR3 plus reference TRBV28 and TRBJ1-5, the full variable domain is DVKVTQSSRYLVKRTGEKVFLECVQDMDHENMFWYRQDPGLGLRLIYFSYDVKMKEKGDIPEGYSVSREKKERFSLILESASTNQTSMYLCASSSGQPQHFGDGTRLSIL.

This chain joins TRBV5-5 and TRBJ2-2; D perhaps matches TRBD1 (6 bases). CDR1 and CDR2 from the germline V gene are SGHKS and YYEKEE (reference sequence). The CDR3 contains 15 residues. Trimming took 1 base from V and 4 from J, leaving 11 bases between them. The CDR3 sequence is CASSLYRVSTGELFF. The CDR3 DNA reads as TGTGCCAGCAGCTTGTACAGGGTGTCCACCGGGGAGCTGTTTTTT.

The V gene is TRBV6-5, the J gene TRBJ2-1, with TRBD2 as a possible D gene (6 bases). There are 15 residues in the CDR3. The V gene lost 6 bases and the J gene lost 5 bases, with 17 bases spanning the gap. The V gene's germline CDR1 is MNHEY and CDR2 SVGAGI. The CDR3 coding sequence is TGTGCCAGCAGCCCCGGAGGTAGCGGAAACAATGAGCAGTTCTTC. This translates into CASSPGGSGNNEQFF.

The CDR3 nucleotides read TGTGCCAGCAGGATGGGACAGTTGAATGAAAAACTGTTTTTT. It yields the protein CASRMGQLNEKLFF. V usage is TRBV6-5 and J usage is TRBJ1-4, with 7 bases that match TRBD1. J lost 5 bases, V lost 6 bases, and 6 bases had no gene match. The CDR3 sequence is 14 residues long. CDR1 and CDR2 from the germline V gene are MNHEY and SVGAGI.

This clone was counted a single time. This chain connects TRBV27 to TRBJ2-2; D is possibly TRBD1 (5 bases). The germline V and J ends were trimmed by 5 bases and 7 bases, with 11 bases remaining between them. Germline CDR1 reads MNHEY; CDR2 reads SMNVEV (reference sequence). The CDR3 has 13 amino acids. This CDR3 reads CASSPTQGGELFF. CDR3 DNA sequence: TGTGCCAGCAGTCCCACGCAGGGCGGGGAGCTGTTTTTT.

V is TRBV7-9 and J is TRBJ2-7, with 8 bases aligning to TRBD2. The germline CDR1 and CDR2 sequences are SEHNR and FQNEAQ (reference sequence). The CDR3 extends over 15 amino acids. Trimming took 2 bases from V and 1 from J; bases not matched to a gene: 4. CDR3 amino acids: CASSLSQRGSYEQYF. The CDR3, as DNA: TGTGCCAGCAGCTTATCCCAGCGGGGGTCCTACGAGCAGTACTTC.